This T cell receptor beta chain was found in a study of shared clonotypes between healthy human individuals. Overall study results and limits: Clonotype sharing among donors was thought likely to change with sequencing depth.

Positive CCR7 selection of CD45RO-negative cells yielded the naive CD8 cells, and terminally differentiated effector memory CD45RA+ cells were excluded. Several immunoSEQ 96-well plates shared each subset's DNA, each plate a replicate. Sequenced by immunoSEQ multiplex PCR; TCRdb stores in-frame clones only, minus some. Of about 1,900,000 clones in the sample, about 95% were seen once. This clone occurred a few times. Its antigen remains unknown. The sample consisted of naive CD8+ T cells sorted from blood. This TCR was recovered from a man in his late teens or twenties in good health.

The CDR3 is CATSLRADGYTF. Written as DNA, the CDR3 is TGTGCCACCAGCTTACGGGCGGATGGCTACACCTTC. The genes are TRBV15 and TRBJ1-2, with D unclear. This CDR3 region has 12 residues. Germline V lookup: CDR1 LNHNV, CDR2 YYDKDF (reference sequence). Trimming shortened V by 5 bases and J by 6 bases, and 10 bases separated the two germline ends.